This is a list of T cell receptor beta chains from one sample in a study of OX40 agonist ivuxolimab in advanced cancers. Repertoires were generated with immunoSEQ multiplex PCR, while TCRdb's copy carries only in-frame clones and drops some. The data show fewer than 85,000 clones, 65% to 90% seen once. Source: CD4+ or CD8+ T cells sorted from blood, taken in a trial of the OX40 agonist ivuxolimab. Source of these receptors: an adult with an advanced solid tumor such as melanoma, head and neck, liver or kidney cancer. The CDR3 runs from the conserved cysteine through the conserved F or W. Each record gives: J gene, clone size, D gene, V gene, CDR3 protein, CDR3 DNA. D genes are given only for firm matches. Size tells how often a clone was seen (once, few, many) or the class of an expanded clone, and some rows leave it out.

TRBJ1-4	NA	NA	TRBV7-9	CASSLGQREKLFF	TGTGCCAGCAGCTTAGGTCAGAGGGAAAAACTGTTTTTT
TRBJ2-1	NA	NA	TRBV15	CATSRDGAGNGEQFF	TGTGCCACCAGCAGAGATGGAGCAGGGAACGGTGAGCAGTTCTTC
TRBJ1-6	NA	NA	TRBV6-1	CASSLDRLDSPLHF	TGTGCCAGCAGCCTAGATAGGCTGGATTCACCCCTCCACTTT
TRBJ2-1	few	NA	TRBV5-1	CASSLGPLDSYNEQFF	TGCGCCAGCAGCCTAGGGCCACTTGACTCCTACAATGAGCAGTTCTTC
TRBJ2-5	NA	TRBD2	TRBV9	CASSSSGGTETQYF	TGTGCCAGCAGCTCTAGCGGGGGGACGGAGACCCAGTACTTC
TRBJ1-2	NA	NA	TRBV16	CASSQLADGGYTF	TGTGCCAGCAGCCAACTGGCAGACGGGGGCTACACCTTC
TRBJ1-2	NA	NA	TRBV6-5	CASSGAGAAGYTF	TGTGCCAGCAGCGGAGCAGGGGCCGCCGGCTACACCTTC
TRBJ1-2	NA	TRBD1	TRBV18	CASSPDRGQGYTF	TGTGCCAGCTCACCCGACAGGGGGCAGGGCTACACCTTC
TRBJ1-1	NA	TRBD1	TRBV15	CATSRTGQGSTEAFF	TGTGCCACCAGCAGAACGGGACAGGGAAGCACTGAAGCTTTCTTT
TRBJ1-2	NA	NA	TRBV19	CASSIMRYGYTF	TGTGCCAGTAGTATTATGAGATATGGCTACACCTTC
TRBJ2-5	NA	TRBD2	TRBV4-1	CASSQSPGLAEGQETQYF	TGCGCCAGCAGCCAAAGCCCCGGACTAGCCGAGGGGCAAGAGACCCAGTACTTC
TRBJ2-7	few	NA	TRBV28	CASFGYGVKTGEQYF	TGTGCCAGCTTCGGATACGGGGTCAAAACTGGGGAGCAGTACTTC
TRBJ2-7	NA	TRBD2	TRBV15	CATGRDSGTANYEQYF	TGTGCCACCGGGAGGGACTCCGGGACGGCAAACTACGAGCAGTACTTC
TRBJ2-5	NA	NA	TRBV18	CASSLTRETQYF	TGTGCCAGCTCCCTCACCCGGGAGACCCAGTACTTC
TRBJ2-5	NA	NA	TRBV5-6	CASSSPSRGRETQYF	TGTGCCAGCAGCTCTCCATCCCGGGGGCGAGAGACCCAGTACTTC
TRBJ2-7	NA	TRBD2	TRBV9	CASSPSGSSSYEQYF	TGTGCCAGCAGCCCCAGCGGGAGTAGCTCCTACGAGCAGTACTTC
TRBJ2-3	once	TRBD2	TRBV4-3	CASSQKAGGSYSTDTQYF	TGCGCCAGCAGCCAGAAAGCGGGGGGATCGTATAGCACAGATACGCAGTATTTT
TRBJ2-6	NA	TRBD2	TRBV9	CASSGSGVGANVLTF	TGTGCCAGCAGCGGAAGCGGGGTTGGGGCCAACGTCCTGACTTTC
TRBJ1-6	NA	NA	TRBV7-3	CASSKGGFGPPLHF	TGTGCCAGCAGCAAAGGGGGGTTTGGCCCACCCCTCCACTTT
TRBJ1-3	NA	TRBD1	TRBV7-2	CASRDRGTAGNTIYF	TGTGCCAGCAGGGATCGCGGGACAGCTGGAAACACCATATATTTT
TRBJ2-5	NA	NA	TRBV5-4	CASSPNTQTQYF	TGTGCCAGCAGCCCCAACACGCAGACCCAGTACTTC
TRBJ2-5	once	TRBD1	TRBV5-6	CASLRDRQETQYF	TGTGCCAGCCTCCGGGACAGGCAAGAGACCCAGTACTTC
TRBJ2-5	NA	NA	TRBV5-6	CASSLSNPDQETQYF	TGTGCCAGCAGCCTTAGCAATCCGGACCAAGAGACCCAGTACTTC
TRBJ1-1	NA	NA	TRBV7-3	CASSSERIGVGTEAFF	TGTGCCAGCAGCTCCGAAAGAATCGGGGTGGGCACTGAAGCTTTCTTT
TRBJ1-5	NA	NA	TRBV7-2	CASRGPGTGDQPQHF	TGTGCCAGCAGGGGACCCGGGACCGGGGATCAGCCCCAGCATTTT
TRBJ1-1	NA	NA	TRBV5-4	CASSYRQQNTEAFF	TGTGCCAGCAGCTATCGCCAACAGAACACTGAAGCTTTCTTT
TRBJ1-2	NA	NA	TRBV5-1	CASSLTDYGYTF	TGCGCCAGCAGCTTAACAGACTATGGCTACACCTTC
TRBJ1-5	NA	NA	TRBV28	CASSRAGNSNQPQHF	TGTGCCAGCAGTCGGGCAGGGAATAGCAATCAGCCCCAGCATTTT
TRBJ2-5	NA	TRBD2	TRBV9	CASSVGPSPGGNQETQYF	TGTGCCAGCAGCGTAGGACCCTCTCCGGGGGGGAACCAAGAGACCCAGTACTTC
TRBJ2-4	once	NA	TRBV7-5	CARSLVGAVRGDIQYF	TGTGCCAGAAGCTTAGTGGGGGCCGTCCGAGGGGACATTCAGTACTTC
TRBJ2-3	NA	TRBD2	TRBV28	CASSPFGGGTDTQYF	TGTGCCAGCAGTCCGTTCGGGGGGGGCACAGATACGCAGTATTTT
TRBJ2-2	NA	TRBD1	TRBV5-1	CASSLRGPGELFF	TGCGCCAGCAGCTTGAGGGGGCCCGGGGAGCTGTTTTTT
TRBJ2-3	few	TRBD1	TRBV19	CASSIGTGTTDTQYF	TGTGCCAGTAGTATCGGGACAGGTACCACAGATACGCAGTATTTT
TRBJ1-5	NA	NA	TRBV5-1	CASSLRSGSNQPQHF	TGCGCCAGCAGCTTAAGGTCGGGGTCCAATCAGCCCCAGCATTTT
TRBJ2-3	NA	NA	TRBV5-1	CASSLRLATDTQYF	TGCGCCAGCAGCTTAAGGCTAGCGACAGATACGCAGTATTTT